One sample yielded the 15 T cell receptor beta chains listed below, sequenced in a study of blood T cell repertoires in COVID-19. Here immunoSEQ multiplex PCR was the method, and the copy in TCRdb shows in-frame clones only, minus some. The repertoire holds roughly 140,000 clones, with around 84% as singletons. Sequenced material: peripheral blood. The source is a woman aged 50 to 60 with acute or convalescent COVID-19.

The rearrangement links TRBV28 to TRBJ1-4, with 8 bases that match TRBD1. After removal of 2 bases from V and 7 bases from J, the junction contained 6 bases not matched to a gene. The CDR3 totals 15 residues. Germline CDR1 is MDHEN and CDR2 is SYDVKM. The CDR3 DNA sequence: TGTGCCAGCAGTTTACCGGGACAGGAGACTGAAAAACTGTTTTTT. Encoded protein: CASSLPGQETEKLFF.

The chain links TRBV2 to TRBJ1-4; 7 bases align to TRBD1. The CDR3 consists of 14 residues. Germline V lookup: CDR1 SNHLY, CDR2 FYNNEI. V dropped 5 bases and J dropped 6; count of bases not matched to a gene: 6. This CDR3 is CASSLQGGYEKLFF. The CDR3 nucleotides read TGTGCCAGCAGTCTGCAGGGGGGATATGAAAAACTGTTTTTT. Variable domain in full (rest from reference TRBV2 and TRBJ1-4): EPEVTQTPSHQVTQMGQEVILRCVPISNHLYFYWYRQILGQKVEFLVSFYNNEISEKSEIFDDQFSVERPDGSNFTLKIRSTKLEDSAMYFCASSLQGGYEKLFFGSGTQLSVL.

This rearrangement joins TRBV28 to TRBJ1-5; 7 bases agree with TRBD1. The J segment lost 3 bases and the V segment lost 9 bases, leaving 5 bases of the junction unmatched. There are 13 residues in the CDR3. Germline values: CDR1 MDHEN, CDR2 SYDVKM. CDR3 sequence (DNA): TGTGCCAGTTCGGGACAGTACAATCAGCCCCAGCATTTT. It codes for CASSGQYNQPQHF.

This clone was seen a handful of times. This rearrangement joins TRBV9 to TRBJ1-4; no clear D. V lost 0 bases to trimming and J lost 7 bases, with 13 bases between them. The CDR3 runs 15 residues. Germline V CDR1 and CDR2: SGDLS, YYNGEE. The CDR3 DNA follows: TGTGCCAGCAGCGTAGATGGGTTGAGCGGTGAAAAACTGTTTTTT. Protein: CASSVDGLSGEKLFF.

The chain has TRBV6-5 and TRBJ2-7; TRBD2 agrees at 11 bases. Losses at the gene ends were 6 bases for V and 6 bases for J; bases not matched to a gene: 7. The CDR3 totals 14 residues. The germline gives CDR1 MNHEY, CDR2 SVGAGI. CDR3: CASRLAGGPGEQYF. The DNA of the CDR3 is TGTGCCAGCAGATTAGCGGGGGGGCCCGGCGAGCAGTACTTC.

The chain carries TRBV29-1 and TRBJ1-1, with 9 bases lining up with TRBD1. CDR1 and CDR2 (germline): SQVTM, ANQGSEA. CDR3 length equals 15 residues. V lost 7 bases and J lost 4; bases outside the gene matches: 13. The CDR3 reads CSADRGGVLSTEAFF. The CDR3 region has the DNA TGCAGCGCCGACAGGGGGGGTGTCTTGAGCACTGAAGCTTTCTTT. The complete variable domain, with remaining parts taken from reference TRBV29-1 and TRBJ1-1, reads SAVISQKPSRDICQRGTSLTIQCQVDSQVTMMFWYRQQPGQSLTLIATANQGSEATYESGFVIDKFPISRPNLTFSTLTVSNMSPEDSSIYLCSADRGGVLSTEAFFGQGTRLTVV.

This rearrangement joins TRBV11-2 to TRBJ2-7; 10 bases agree with TRBD1. CDR1 is SGHAT and CDR2 is FQNNGV in the germline V gene. V lost 6 bases to trimming and J lost 3 bases; unmatched junction nucleotides: 14. CDR3 length: 17 residues. The CDR3 DNA is TGTGCCAGCAGGCAAACCCCGAGGCGGACAGGGGGCTACGAGCAGTACTTC. It yields the protein CASRQTPRRTGGYEQYF.

This clone was recorded a few times. The J gene is TRBJ2-5, the V gene TRBV5-6, with 7 bases that match TRBD1. The V and J ends lost 3 bases and 1 base, in that order; junction bases with no gene match: 3. The CDR3 sequence is 14 residues long. Germline loops: CDR1 SGHDT, CDR2 YYEEEE. In DNA form, the CDR3 reads TGTGCCAGCAGCTATTGGACAGGCCAAGAGACCCAGTACTTC. Translation: CASSYWTGQETQYF.

This clone showed up just once. This chain connects TRBV6-2 or TRBV6-3 to TRBJ2-5; possibly TRBD1 for D (6 bases). This CDR3 has 16 residues. V lost 2 bases, J lost 5 bases, and 18 bases lay in between. CDR1 and CDR2 (germline): MNHEY, SVGEGT. The CDR3 DNA follows: TGTGCCAGCAGTTACGTCGAAGGGGGAAATTGGGAGACCCAGTACTTC. Residues: CASSYVEGGNWETQYF.

J is TRBJ1-5 and V is TRBV13; 7 bases are a match to TRBD1. The V segment lost 5 bases and the J segment 2 bases; nucleotides outside the gene matches: 6. The CDR3 totals 15 residues. CDR1 is PRHDT, CDR2 FYEKMQ, per germline (reference sequence). The CDR3 region has the DNA TGTGCCAGCAGCGCAGGGGGTTTCGGCAATCAGCCCCAGCATTTT. It specifies CASSAGGFGNQPQHF.

The chain employs TRBV6-1 and TRBJ1-2; TRBD1 aligns across 8 bases. Germline CDR1 reads MNHNS; CDR2 reads SASEGT. Trimming at V came to 0 bases and at J to 0 bases, leaving 3 bases not matched to a gene. The CDR3 covers 16 residues. The CDR3 sequence is CASSEAGTGPNYGYTF. Written as DNA, the CDR3 is TGTGCCAGCAGTGAAGCGGGGACAGGCCCTAACTATGGCTACACCTTC.

The rearrangement uses TRBV6-2 or TRBV6-3 and TRBJ2-5; D possibly corresponds to TRBD2 (5 bases). Trimming stripped 4 bases from V and 8 bases from J, with 14 bases between. Germline values: CDR1 MNHEY, CDR2 SVGEGT. CDR3 length: 13 amino acids. The CDR3 nucleotides read TGTGCCAGCAGTTGGACTCCGCAAGCAACCCAGTACTTC. Its protein is CASSWTPQATQYF.

The chain combines TRBV5-1 with TRBJ2-7; 7 bases are shared with TRBD1. V trimming: 4 bases; J trimming: 1 base; junction bases outside the gene matches: 5. This CDR3 has 14 amino acids. Germline lookup yields CDR1 SGHRS and CDR2 YFSETQ. The CDR3 bases are TGCGCCAGCAGCGATTCGGACAGGTCCTACGAGCAGTACTTC. Translation gives CASSDSDRSYEQYF. The complete variable domain, with remaining parts taken from reference TRBV5-1 and TRBJ2-7, reads KAGVTQTPRYLIKTRGQQVTLSCSPISGHRSVSWYQQTPGQGLQFLFEYFSETQRNKGNFPGRFSGRQFSNSRSEMNVSTLELGDSALYLCASSDSDRSYEQYFGPGTRLTVT.

The V gene is TRBV6-1, the J gene TRBJ2-7, with D perhaps TRBD1 (5 bases). Germline V gene sequence: CDR1 MNHNS, CDR2 SASEGT. The CDR3 totals 14 residues. V shed 3 bases and J shed 2 bases, with 11 bases lying between them. CDR3 loop: CASSDSQGTYEQYF. Written as DNA, the CDR3 is TGTGCCAGCAGTGATAGCCAGGGTACCTACGAGCAGTACTTC.

The chain uses TRBV15 and TRBJ2-1; 10 nucleotides match TRBD2. Germline V gives CDR1 LNHNV, CDR2 YYDKDF (reference sequence). The CDR3 is 15 residues long. With V trimmed by 1 base and J by 9 bases, 6 bases remained unmatched. The CDR3 sequence: CATSRGSGGAGEQFF. The CDR3 DNA follows: TGTGCCACCAGCAGAGGCAGCGGGGGGGCCGGTGAGCAGTTCTTC.